This TCR beta chain was identified in a study of shared clonotypes between healthy human individuals. Study-level information: Serving as donors were a couple of women and a few men, whose ages spanned 18 to 49.

Germline V lookup: CDR1 MNHNY, CDR2 SVGAGI (reference sequence). The CDR3 totals 15 residues. The ends lost 7 bases at V and 1 base at J; junction bases unmatched: 5. Genomic DNA belonging to each subset was distributed in equal measure over several immunoSEQ plates. Spread over ten immunoSEQ deep assay plates, unsorted PBMC DNA underwent sequencing. Generated by immunoSEQ multiplex PCR, the TCRdb table keeps only in-frame clones and is missing some. The data contain some 530,000 clones, around 85% of them singletons. The study drew all its donors from Caucasian adults living in Nashville, Tennessee. The chain carries TRBV6-6 and TRBJ2-1, with 9 positions matching TRBD2. The source material was PBMCs. The source is a middle-aged woman in good health. Some clones in this sample may be carry-over from other donors' samples. This CDR3 is CASTLAGVSYNEQFF. In nucleotides, the CDR3 is TGTGCCAGCACTTTAGCGGGAGTGTCCTACAATGAGCAGTTCTTC.